The rows below give T cell receptor beta chains drawn from one sample of a study of cytomegalovirus exposure and HLA in healthy donors. Repertoires were generated with immunoSEQ multiplex PCR, while TCRdb's copy carries only in-frame clones and drops some. The sample records some 98,000 clones, around 80% being singletons. The sample was PBMCs. The receptors here all came from a man in his forties or fifties in good health and CMV-seronegative. Both conserved end residues are part of each CDR3. Fields, in order: V gene, D gene, J gene, CDR3 protein, CDR3 DNA. The D gene is left open where the match is weak.

TRBV6-6	-	TRBJ1-5	CASSYKWDGGNQPQHF	TGTGCCAGCAGTTACAAGTGGGACGGGGGAAACCAGCCCCAGCATTTT
TRBV19	-	TRBJ1-3	CASSQYGTGSGNTIYF	TGTGCCAGTAGCCAGTACGGAACAGGTTCTGGAAACACCATATATTTT
TRBV5-1	TRBD1	TRBJ1-6	CASSLGQGNSPLHF	TGCGCCAGCAGCTTGGGACAGGGTAATTCACCCCTCCACTTT
TRBV6-1	TRBD1	TRBJ1-5	CASSDPQGVVGNQPQHF	TGTGCCAGCAGTGATCCTCAGGGGGTTGTTGGTAATCAGCCCCAGCATTTT
TRBV28	-	TRBJ2-7	CASKDRSLGSYEQYF	TGTGCCAGCAAAGACAGGTCCCTTGGATCCTACGAGCAGTACTTC
TRBV18	-	TRBJ2-7	CASSPSLLYEQYF	TGTGCCAGCTCACCGTCGCTGCTATACGAGCAGTACTTC
TRBV6-5	TRBD2	TRBJ2-1	CASSPGLASYNEQFF	TGTGCCAGCAGTCCGGGACTAGCCTCCTACAATGAGCAGTTCTTC
TRBV5-4	-	TRBJ2-5	CASSLSVKETQYF	TGTGCCAGCAGCCTCTCAGTTAAAGAGACCCAGTACTTC
TRBV19	TRBD1	TRBJ1-5	CASSNGQGRNSNQPQHF	TGTGCCAGTAGTAACGGACAGGGGAGGAATAGCAATCAGCCCCAGCATTTT
TRBV18	TRBD1	TRBJ1-6	CASSPTGVSPLHF	TGTGCCAGCTCACCAACAGGGGTGTCACCCCTCCACTTT
TRBV7-6	TRBD1	TRBJ2-7	CASSLETGPYEQYF	TGTGCCAGCAGCTTAGAGACAGGGCCCTACGAGCAGTACTTC